Sequencing of this T cell receptor beta chain was carried out in a study of T-cell memory formation after mild COVID-19. Study in general: Clusters were largely donor specific.

cDNA libraries for TCR alpha and TCR beta, carrying sample barcodes and UMIs, came from 5'RACE with constant-segment primers. TCRdb analysed the 5' RACE reads with MiXCR anew, one entry per CDR3 protein. The sample has some 300,000 distinct CDR3 sequences, 20% to 25% seen once. This clonotype was recorded a few times. Its target is not known. The germline gives CDR1 MGHRA, CDR2 YSYEKL. This CDR3 spans 17 amino acids. V shed 2 bases and J shed 1 base, with 15 bases lying between them. Study-wide points: Contracting clones, day 15 to 85, had balanced CD4/CD8, and later expanders favored CD4+.

The chain carries TRBV4-1 and TRBJ1-5; D unclear. The source is a man aged 18 to 30 who had mild COVID-19 (a few samples of this study predate the infection). Cell type and time point are not known. Sequenced sample: PBMCs or a T cell subset sorted from them (not recorded which). CDR3: CASSQFVWGGSNQPQHF. The DNA of the CDR3 is TGCGCCAGCAGCCAATTCGTGTGGGGAGGAAGCAATCAGCCCCAGCATTTT.